One and the same sample provided the 28 T cell receptor beta chains below, sequenced in a study of blood T cells in healthy people across ages. Together with a sample-barcoded 5' primer, a J-beta primer mix was included in a second PCR lasting about 6 to 11 cycles. TCRdb redid the calling of the 5' RACE reads with MiXCR, one entry per CDR3 protein. The table records about 2 million distinct CDR3 sequences, around half of them present only once. Sequencing was carried out using blood. The receptors come from a woman in her thirties or forties in good health.

This clonotype was found a few times. The chain has TRBV7-2 and TRBJ2-1; 8 positions match TRBD2. V was clipped by 0 bases and J by 3 bases; unmatched bases: 7. This CDR3 region has 17 residues. CDR1 and CDR2 (germline): SGHTA, FQGNSA. CDR3 sequence (DNA): TGTGCCAGCAGCTTAGCCATTTCGGGGGGGGGCTACAATGAGCAGTTCTTC. Protein product: CASSLAISGGGYNEQFF.

The chain has TRBV29-1 and TRBJ2-3, with a possible D match to TRBD2 (5 bases). Trimming cost V 7 bases and J 1 base, with 21 bases left between them. Germline values: CDR1 SQVTM, CDR2 ANQGSEA. This CDR3 spans 16 amino acids. The chain's CDR3 is CSGYGRSSGGTDTQYF. The CDR3 nucleotides are TGCAGCGGGTACGGAAGGTCCAGCGGCGGCACAGATACGCAGTATTTT.

V usage is TRBV7-9 and J usage is TRBJ2-1; no firm D call. This CDR3 comprises 16 residues. Germline V gene lookup returns CDR1 SEHNR and CDR2 FQNEAQ (reference sequence). V lost 1 base, J lost 7 bases, and 17 bases lay in between. The CDR3 nucleotides are TGTGCCAGCAGCTTAGGGTCCAGGACCGTCTTGAATGAGCAGTTCTTC. As protein: CASSLGSRTVLNEQFF.

DNA of the CDR3: TGCAGCGTTTTTGAGGCAGGGGGGTTTTCAGAGACCCAGTACTTC. It specifies CSVFEAGGFSETQYF. The chain links TRBV29-1 to TRBJ2-5; D is perhaps TRBD1 (7 bases). From germline, CDR1 is SQVTM and CDR2 ANQGSEA. This CDR3 has 15 residues. Trimming shortened V by 5 bases and J by 4 bases, and 20 bases separated the two germline ends.

Concerning this clonotype: An end of the junction differs from the germline gene, which may be a read error. V usage is TRBV28 and J usage is TRBJ2-1; 9 bases fit TRBD1. Germline CDR1 reads MDHEN; CDR2 reads SYDVKM. This CDR3 has 16 residues. Here the CDR3 DNA reads TGTGCCAGCAGTTCGGGACAGGGTAATGCCTACAATGGGCAGTTCTTC. It is translated as CASSSGQGNAYNGQFF.

V and J are TRBV20-1 and TRBJ1-1; no definite D call. V lost 1 base and J lost 1, with 10 bases in between. The CDR3 is 14 amino acids. From germline, CDR1 is DFQATT and CDR2 SNEGSKA (reference sequence). CDR3 DNA: TGCAGTGCTAGAGCCCAGCAACCGAACACTGAAGCTTTCTTT. Translation gives CSARAQQPNTEAFF.

This clonotype was detected a few times. This chain joins TRBV27 and TRBJ2-4; D gene ambiguous. Trimming pared 6 bases from V and 8 bases from J, leaving 17 bases between. From germline, CDR1 is MNHEY and CDR2 SMNVEV (reference sequence). The CDR3 contains 14 residues. DNA for the CDR3: TGTGCCAGCAGGCCCCCTAGGGCGTCGGACATTCAGTACTTC. As protein: CASRPPRASDIQYF.

The chain uses TRBV5-1 and TRBJ2-1; 7 positions agree with TRBD2. Per the germline V gene, CDR1 is SGHRS and CDR2 is YFSETQ. CDR3 length equals 20 residues. The V gene end was trimmed by 1 base and the J gene end by 0 bases; junction bases not matched to a gene: 16. In DNA form, the CDR3 reads TGCGCCAGCAGCTTGTCTTTACCCAGCGGGGTGAAGAGCTCCTACAATGAGCAGTTCTTC. It specifies CASSLSLPSGVKSSYNEQFF.

The chain recombines TRBV29-1 with TRBJ2-1, with D uncertain. Germline lookup yields CDR1 SQVTM and CDR2 ANQGSEA. The CDR3 spans 13 residues. With 6 bases removed from V and 3 bases from J, the gap between germline ends came to 12 bases. CDR3 nucleotides: TGCAGCGTCAACCTTGGCGTCTACAATGAGCAGTTCTTC. This codes for CSVNLGVYNEQFF.

The V call is TRBV27, the J call TRBJ1-2; TRBD1 matches 11 bases. The J segment lost 8 bases and the V segment lost 6 bases, leaving 5 bases of the junction unmatched. The CDR3 runs to 13 residues. CDR1 MNHEY and CDR2 SMNVEV come from the germline V gene (reference sequence). The CDR3 spells CASRLGQGEGYTF. The DNA of the CDR3 is TGTGCCAGCAGATTGGGACAGGGGGAAGGCTACACCTTC.

This clonotype appeared many times. The chain carries TRBV29-1 and TRBJ2-1; the match to TRBD1 covers 10 bases. The CDR3 is 16 amino acids. V lost 7 bases to trimming and J lost 5 bases; unmatched junction nucleotides: 14. Germline V gene lookup returns CDR1 SQVTM and CDR2 ANQGSEA. The CDR3 is CSAGVRPGTGDNEQFF. The CDR3, as DNA: TGCAGCGCAGGAGTTCGCCCCGGGACAGGGGACAATGAGCAGTTCTTC.

This clonotype was counted many times. The chain joins TRBV7-9 to TRBJ2-7; D gene unclear. With 4 bases removed from V and 5 bases from J, the gap between germline ends came to 12 bases. The CDR3 spans 13 residues. Germline V CDR1 and CDR2: SEHNR, FQNEAQ (reference sequence). CDR3 sequence reads: CASSSRAPDEQYF. The CDR3 DNA is TGTGCCAGCAGCTCAAGGGCCCCTGACGAGCAGTACTTC.

The chain combines TRBV15 with TRBJ2-5; tentatively, D is TRBD1 or TRBD2 (6 bases each). The J call may be wrong; the DNA end is better matched by TRBJ2-1. CDR1 is LNHNV, CDR2 YYDKDF, per germline (reference sequence). The CDR3 covers 14 residues. The CDR3 DNA is TGTGCCACCAGCAGAGGGGGGGCTCAAGAGACCCAGTTCTTC. This translates into CATSRGGAQETQFF.

The CDR3 sequence is CAISESVTGWQPQHF. Here the CDR3 DNA reads TGTGCCATCAGTGAGTCAGTGACAGGCTGGCAGCCCCAGCATTTT. The chain is built from TRBV10-3 and TRBJ1-5, with TRBD1 as a possible D gene (6 bases). Germline CDR1 and CDR2: ENHRY and SYGVKD. The V end was cut by 0 bases, the J end by 7 bases, with 13 bases between. This CDR3 contains 15 residues.

This clonotype occurred a few times. The junction departs from the called germline gene at one end, perhaps through a read error. The V gene is TRBV7-7, the J gene TRBJ2-7; maybe TRBD2 (7 bases). The CDR3 runs 12 residues. CDR1 and CDR2 from the germline V gene are SSHAT and FNYEAQ (reference sequence). CDR3 protein: CASSARGGEQYF. The DNA for the CDR3 is TGTGCTAGCAGCGCGAGGGGGGGTGAGCAGTACTTC.

This clonotype showed up just a few times. The chain uses TRBV7-9 and TRBJ1-2; D unresolved. Germline CDR1 is SEHNR and CDR2 is FQNEAQ (reference sequence). V dropped 2 bases and J dropped 8 bases, with 6 bases sitting between them. The CDR3 loop spans 11 amino acids. The CDR3 DNA sequence: TGTGCCAGCAGCTTACTCTGGGGCTACACCTTC. Translating gives CASSLLWGYTF.

V usage is TRBV28 and J usage is TRBJ2-7; 10 bases match TRBD2. The J call is doubtful: the DNA matches TRBJ2-5 better. This CDR3 contains 17 residues. Per germline, CDR1 MDHEN and CDR2 SYDVKM. The CDR3, as DNA: TGTGCCAGCAGTCCTCAAAGCCTAGCGGGGGTTTTAACGACCCAGTACTTC. Translated, it gives CASSPQSLAGVLTTQYF.

The genes are TRBV2 and TRBJ2-5; TRBD1 matches at 9 bases. V lost 7 bases to trimming and J lost 2 bases; unmatched junction nucleotides: 8. There are 15 residues in the CDR3. CDR1 is SNHLY, CDR2 FYNNEI, per germline. The CDR3 coding sequence is TGTGCCAGCAAGTCACAGGGGGCCAGTCAAGAGACCCAGTACTTC. Translated, it gives CASKSQGASQETQYF.

CDR3 in amino acids: CASSERDRGEQYF. The DNA of the CDR3 is TGTGCCAGCAGTGAACGGGACAGGGGCGAGCAGTACTTC. The V and J genes are TRBV6-1 and TRBJ2-7; 10 bases align to TRBD1. The CDR3 length is 13 residues. Germline V CDR1 and CDR2: MNHNS, SASEGT. J gave up 6 bases and V 2 bases, and 1 base lay outside the gene matches.

In this sample, this clonotype turned up a few times. V usage is TRBV4-2 and J usage is TRBJ2-1; maybe TRBD2 (7 bases). Germline V gives CDR1 LGHNA, CDR2 YNFKEQ. The CDR3 runs to 15 residues. Trimming removed 1 base at V and 6 bases at J, with 13 bases between. CDR3 protein: CASSQGGGPGNEQFF. The DNA of the CDR3 is TGTGCCAGCAGCCAAGGGGGGGGCCCAGGCAATGAGCAGTTCTTC.

This clonotype was found a few times. The chain recombines TRBV20-1 with TRBJ1-2; 8 nucleotides agree with TRBD1. The germline V gene has CDR1 DFQATT and CDR2 SNEGSKA (reference sequence). The CDR3 contains 11 residues. With 5 bases clipped from V and 13 bases from J, the junction kept 9 bases outside the gene matches. The CDR3 sequence: CSAVLLDRVTF. CDR3 sequence (DNA): TGCAGTGCTGTTCTCCTGGACAGGGTCACCTTC.

V gene TRBV28 combines with J gene TRBJ2-1; 10 nucleotides line up with TRBD1. This CDR3 contains 14 residues. The ends lost 7 bases at V and 10 bases at J; junction bases unmatched: 10. Germline values: CDR1 MDHEN, CDR2 SYDVKM. The CDR3 sequence is CASIGQGDWEEQFF. CDR3 in DNA: TGTGCCAGCATAGGACAGGGGGATTGGGAAGAGCAGTTCTTC.

Many counts were recorded for this clonotype. The chain joins TRBV18 to TRBJ2-5; D call uncertain. The length of the CDR3 is 12 residues. Germline V gene lookup returns CDR1 KGHSH and CDR2 LQKENI. Trimming removed 8 bases at V and 1 base at J, with 8 bases between. DNA of the CDR3: TGTGCCAGCAGTCCAAGCCAAGAGACCCAGTACTTC. Its protein is CASSPSQETQYF.

The chain carries TRBV21-1 and TRBJ1-2; the table assigns TRBD1, which was not confirmed against the DNA. TRBV21-1 corresponds to a pseudogene. This CDR3 is built from 18 residues. CDR3 in DNA: TGTGCCAGCAGCAAAGACGGCAGGGGCCCCCTTCGAGCATATGGCTACACCTTC. It codes for CASSKDGRGPLRAYGYTF.

V and J are TRBV20-1 and TRBJ1-1, with D uncertain. V dropped 3 bases and J dropped 0 bases, with 8 bases sitting between them. Germline V gene lookup returns CDR1 DFQATT and CDR2 SNEGSKA (reference sequence). This CDR3 spans 13 amino acids. The CDR3 reads CSASARMNTEAFF. The CDR3, as DNA: TGCAGTGCTAGCGCCCGTATGAACACTGAAGCTTTCTTT.

This clonotype has at least ten counts. Mismatch with germline at one junction end may stem from a read error. The J gene is TRBJ1-1, the V gene TRBV5-1; TRBD1 agrees at 8 bases. This CDR3 contains 14 residues. Germline values: CDR1 SGHRS, CDR2 YFSETQ. CDR3 protein: CASSLTGANTEAFF. As DNA, the CDR3 is TGTGCCAGCAGCTTGACAGGGGCGAACACTGAAGCTTTCTTT.

This chain uses TRBV27 with TRBJ2-5; 15 bases match TRBD2. Per germline, CDR1 MNHEY and CDR2 SMNVEV (reference sequence). The ends lost 4 bases at V and 6 bases at J; junction bases unmatched: 12. This CDR3 region has 18 residues. In DNA, the CDR3 is TGTGCCAGCAGTTCACCCGGACTAGCGGGGGGGCCTAGAAAGACCCAGTACTTC. This translates into CASSSPGLAGGPRKTQYF.

This clonotype was detected once. The V call is TRBV29-1, the J call TRBJ2-4, with 8 bases identical to TRBD1. The J call is uncertain, as TRBJ2-7 better fits the DNA end. The CDR3 spans 15 residues. The germline CDR1 and CDR2 sequences are SQVTM and ANQGSEA. Here the CDR3 DNA reads TGCAGCGTTTTAAGTGCGTCGACAGGGGCAGGCGAGCAGTACTTC. Encoded protein: CSVLSASTGAGEQYF.